This T cell receptor beta chain appears in the sequencing data of a study of monozygotic twins with inflammatory bowel disease (dated by TCRdb to between 2018 and 2021). Study-wide context: The complete study included roughly 30 monozygotic twin pairs: 19 IBD-discordant Danish pairs and nine German pairs, of which four were IBD-concordant and five were IBD-discordant. The search for disease-associated traits relied mainly on comparing, within discordant pairs, IBD patients with their genetically identical healthy co-twins. Each individual had, on average, about 151 000 unique TCRalpha sequences and 181 000 unique TCRbeta sequences available for analysis.

From each donor, a roughly 2.7 ml peripheral blood sample was collected into PAXgene tubes and kept at -80 degrees C. Without any T cell sorting, total RNA was extracted from whole blood using the PAXgene blood miRNA kit on an automated QIAcube. Peripheral blood from monozygotic twin pairs, either concordant or discordant for inflammatory bowel disease, underwent deep TCRalpha and TCRbeta repertoire profiling that used unique molecular barcoding. Smoking habits were recorded for all twin pairs, with individuals classified as current, former or never smokers. What the work shows at the level of the full study, not this receptor alone: The results gave no support for a single strong signal or clonotype linked to IBD. Differing immunosuppressive treatments among patients may have added background noise and inter-individual variability to the repertoires. Fewer clonotypes were shared with other individuals by IBD patients than by healthy twins, most markedly in patients showing signs of disease activity. Concordant and discordant twins showed no difference in repertoire similarity, possibly because of limited statistical power. A decrease in TCRbeta repertoire diversity, as measured by inverse Simpson index, was observed in IBD patients compared with their healthy co-twins. The analysis was unable to tell apart different T cell subtypes.

The receptor library was made with 5' RACE. For each TCR library, 3,500 to 4,000 ng of total RNA was used. For each sample, cDNA was synthesized in eight separate reactions using SMARTScribe reverse transcriptase. During cDNA synthesis, template switching was used to introduce unique molecular identifiers that contained a 6-nucleotide sample barcode. TCRalpha and TCRbeta cDNA was amplified by two nested PCRs of around 16 and 10 cycles, with bead purification after each PCR. Before amplification, the cDNA was treated with uracil DNA-glycosylase and purified using the QIAquick PCR purification kit. The second PCR was the step at which Illumina TruSeq-compatible adapters and sample-specific barcodes were added. TapeStation and Qubit were used to check library quality and concentration, and 5 ng of each library was pooled. Pooled libraries were sequenced on an Illumina HiSeq2500 single-index Rapid Run with 2 x 100 bp reads and custom sequencing primers. The paper's processing steps were these. UMI-based consensus assembly with MiGEC version 1.2.6 was used to correct PCR and sequencing errors. MiXCR version 2.1.1 was used to carry out V(D)J alignment, clonotype assembly and CDR3 extraction. To normalise gene usage, clonotype sharing and MAIT/NKT TCR abundance, the top 1000, 10 000 and 20 000 clonotypes in each sample were analysed. After downsampling to 27 000 UMIs, diversity was calculated as the inverse Simpson index using the vegan R package. Paired Mann-Whitney U tests on discordant twin pairs were used, with Benjamini-Hochberg multiple-testing correction. After TCRdb reprocessed the reads, each CDR3 protein sequence was kept as one row, without DNA. These V and J calls originate from TCRdb's pipeline instead of the authors' own analysis. The sample's records list 210,000 or so distinct CDR3 sequences. The top ten hold more than 7.5% of the sample.

Inclusive of the bounding cysteine and phenylalanine, the CDR3 is 16 residues long. The entry carries no DNA sequence. CDR1 and CDR2 are read off the germline V gene (reference sequence) as LGHDT and YNNKEL. In regard to this clonotype: What antigen it recognizes has not been identified.

This clonotype originated in a human donor with ulcerative colitis or Crohn's disease, or a healthy co-twin of an affected twin (not recorded which). Input material: blood. This sequence uses TRBV3-1 and TRBJ2-5; as DNA is missing, the TRBD2 call by TCRdb cannot be tested. This receptor carries the CDR3 CASSRRTSGASETQYF.